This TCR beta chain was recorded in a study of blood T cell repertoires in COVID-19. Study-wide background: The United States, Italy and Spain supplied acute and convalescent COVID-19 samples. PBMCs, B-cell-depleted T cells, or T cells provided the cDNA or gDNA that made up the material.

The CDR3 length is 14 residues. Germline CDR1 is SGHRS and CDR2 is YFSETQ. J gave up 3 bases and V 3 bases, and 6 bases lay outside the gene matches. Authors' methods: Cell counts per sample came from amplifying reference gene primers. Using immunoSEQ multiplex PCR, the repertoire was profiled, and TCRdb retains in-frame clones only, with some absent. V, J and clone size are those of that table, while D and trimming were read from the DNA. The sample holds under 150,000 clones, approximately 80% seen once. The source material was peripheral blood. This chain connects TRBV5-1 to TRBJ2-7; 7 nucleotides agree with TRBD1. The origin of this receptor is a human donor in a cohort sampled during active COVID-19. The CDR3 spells CASSSTGVLYEQYF. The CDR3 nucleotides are TGCGCCAGCAGCTCCACAGGGGTTCTCTACGAGCAGTACTTC.